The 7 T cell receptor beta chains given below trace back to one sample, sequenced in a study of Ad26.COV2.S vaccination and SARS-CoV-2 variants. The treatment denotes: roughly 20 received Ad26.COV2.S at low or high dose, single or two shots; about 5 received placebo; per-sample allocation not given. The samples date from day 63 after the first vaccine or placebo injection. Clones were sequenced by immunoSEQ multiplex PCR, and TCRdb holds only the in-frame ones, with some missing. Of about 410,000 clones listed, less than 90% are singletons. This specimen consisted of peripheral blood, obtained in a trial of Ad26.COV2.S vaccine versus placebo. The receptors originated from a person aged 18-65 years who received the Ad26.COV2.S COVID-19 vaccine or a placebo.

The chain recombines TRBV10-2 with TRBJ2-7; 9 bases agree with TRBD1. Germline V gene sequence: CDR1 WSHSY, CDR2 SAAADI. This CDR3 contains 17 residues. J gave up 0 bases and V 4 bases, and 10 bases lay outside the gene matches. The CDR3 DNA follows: TGCGCCAGCAGTGGAGGGACAGGGCACCGAGACTCCTACGAGCAGTACTTC. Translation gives CASSGGTGHRDSYEQYF.

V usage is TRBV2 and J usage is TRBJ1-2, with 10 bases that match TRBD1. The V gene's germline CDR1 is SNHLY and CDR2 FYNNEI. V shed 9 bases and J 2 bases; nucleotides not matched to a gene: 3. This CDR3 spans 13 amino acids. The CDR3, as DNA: TGTGCCAGAGGACAGGGGGGGAACTATGGCTACACCTTC. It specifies CARGQGGNYGYTF. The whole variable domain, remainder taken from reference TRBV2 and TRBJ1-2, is EPEVTQTPSHQVTQMGQEVILRCVPISNHLYFYWYRQILGQKVEFLVSFYNNEISEKSEIFDDQFSVERPDGSNFTLKIRSTKLEDSAMYFCARGQGGNYGYTFGSGTRLTVV.

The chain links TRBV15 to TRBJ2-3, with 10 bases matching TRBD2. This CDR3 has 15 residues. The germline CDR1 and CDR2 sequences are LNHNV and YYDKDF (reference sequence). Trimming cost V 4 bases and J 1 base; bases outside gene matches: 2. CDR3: CATSNLAGGTDTQYF. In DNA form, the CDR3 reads TGTGCCACCAGCAACCTAGCGGGAGGCACAGATACGCAGTATTTT.

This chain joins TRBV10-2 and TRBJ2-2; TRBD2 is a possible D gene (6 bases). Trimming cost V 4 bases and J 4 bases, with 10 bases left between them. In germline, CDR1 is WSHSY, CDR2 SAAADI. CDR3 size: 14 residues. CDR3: CASSGGERTGELFF. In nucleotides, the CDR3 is TGCGCCAGCAGTGGGGGGGAACGCACCGGGGAGCTGTTTTTT.

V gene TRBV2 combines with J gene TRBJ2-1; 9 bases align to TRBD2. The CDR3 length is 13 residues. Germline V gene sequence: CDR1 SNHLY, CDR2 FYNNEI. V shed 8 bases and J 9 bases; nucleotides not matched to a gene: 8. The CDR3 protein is CASQQRGEGEQFF. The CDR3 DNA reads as TGTGCCAGCCAGCAGCGGGGGGAGGGTGAGCAGTTCTTC.

DNA for the CDR3: TGTGCCAGCAGTGCAGCGGGGGTTCGAACCGGGGAGCTGTTTTTT. This codes for CASSAAGVRTGELFF. The rearrangement links TRBV5-6 to TRBJ2-2; TRBD2 matches 8 bases. J was trimmed by 5 bases and V by 5 bases; bases with no gene match: 8. CDR1 is SGHDT, CDR2 YYEEEE, per germline. This CDR3 spans 15 amino acids.

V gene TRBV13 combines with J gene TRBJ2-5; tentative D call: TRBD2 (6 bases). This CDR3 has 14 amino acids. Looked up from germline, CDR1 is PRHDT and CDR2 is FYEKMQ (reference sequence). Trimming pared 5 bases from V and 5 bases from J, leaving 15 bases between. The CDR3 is CASSPGTGEETQYF. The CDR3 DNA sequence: TGTGCCAGCAGCCCCGGGACTGGGGAGGAGACCCAGTACTTC.